This T cell receptor (beta chain) was sequenced in a study of shared clonotypes between healthy human individuals. The CDR3 loop spans 15 amino acids. The V gene lost 5 bases and the J gene lost 2 bases, with 15 bases spanning the gap. Germline-derived CDR1 and CDR2 are MNHEY and SVGAGI. In the source study's methods: Because ImmunoSEQ provided only junction sequences with no quality scores, the filtering differed. The repertoire was sequenced with immunoSEQ multiplex PCR; TCRdb's copy has only in-frame clones and lacks some. The V and J calls and clone size come from that table; D and trimming were worked out from the DNA. The data show a few million clones, approximately 95% seen once.

The V and J genes are TRBV6-5 and TRBJ1-2; D is perhaps TRBD1 (6 bases). Sequencing used naive CD4+ T cells from PBMCs. Subset: CD45RA+ positively selected. This clonotype was obtained from a man aged 18 to 30 in good health. Some clones in this sample may be carry-over from other donors' samples. The CDR3 bases are TGTGCCAGCAGTAAGGGACAACCGTCAAACTATGGCTACACCTTC. It specifies CASSKGQPSNYGYTF.